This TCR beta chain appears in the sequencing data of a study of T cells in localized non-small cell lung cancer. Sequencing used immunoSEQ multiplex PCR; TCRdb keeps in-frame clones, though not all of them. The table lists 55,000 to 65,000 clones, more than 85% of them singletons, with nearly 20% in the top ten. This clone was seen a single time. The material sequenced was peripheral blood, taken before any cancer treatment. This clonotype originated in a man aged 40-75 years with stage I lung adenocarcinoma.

The CDR3 is CASSPQGAPADTQYF. The CDR3 nucleotides are TGTGCCAGCAGTCCACAGGGGGCGCCGGCAGATACGCAGTATTTT. The chain combines TRBV7-3 with TRBJ2-3; TRBD1 matches at 9 bases. The CDR3 spans 15 residues. Germline V lookup: CDR1 SGHTA, CDR2 FQGTGA. V was pared by 6 bases and J by 4 bases, with 8 bases of the junction left unmatched.